A selection of T cell receptor beta chains follows, all from one sample in a study of T cell repertoires in cytomegalovirus infection. Their target antigens are unknown. MiXCR, applied by TCRdb to the reads, yields one record per CDR3 protein. Of over 55,000 distinct CDR3 sequences in the sample, 20% to 25% are singletons; the top ten hold 65% to 85%. The material was CD8+ T cells from cultured PBMCs, obtained from culture after CMV antigen stimulation. These receptors all stem from a human donor in good health (CMV status not recorded). Some clones in this sample may be carry-over from other donors' samples. The CDR3 runs from the conserved cysteine through the conserved F or W. The order of the fields is J gene, D gene, clone size, V gene, CDR3 DNA, CDR3 protein. A D gene is named only where the DNA matches it firmly. Size is stated for part of the rows, as once, few or many counts, or as a class when the clone is expanded.

j_call: TRBJ2-7; d_call: .; clone_size: few; v_call: TRBV27; cdr3_nt: TGTGCCAGCAGCTCAGGCTACGAGCAGTACTTC; cdr3_aa: CASSSGYEQYF
j_call: TRBJ2-2; d_call: .; clone_size: few; v_call: TRBV7-6; cdr3_nt: TGTGCCAGCAGACACAAACGGGAGCTGAACACCGGGGAGCTGTTTTTT; cdr3_aa: CASRHKRELNTGELFF
j_call: TRBJ2-2; d_call: .; clone_size: .; v_call: TRBV4-2; cdr3_nt: TGTGCCAGCAGCCAAGAATGGAGGCAGGGCGCGACCGGGGAGCTGTTTTTT; cdr3_aa: CASSQEWRQGATGELFF
j_call: TRBJ1-2; d_call: .; clone_size: many; v_call: TRBV4-3; cdr3_nt: TGCGCCAGCAGCCACCCTCAGGATAGACAGTCGGGAAACTATGGCTACACCTTC; cdr3_aa: CASSHPQDRQSGNYGYTF
j_call: TRBJ2-5; d_call: TRBD1; clone_size: .; v_call: TRBV7-6; cdr3_nt: TGTGCCAGCAGCCACCGACAGGGTCCTGGGGGGACCCAGTACTTC; cdr3_aa: CASSHRQGPGGTQYF
j_call: TRBJ1-6; d_call: .; clone_size: .; v_call: TRBV7-2; cdr3_nt: TGTGCCAGCAGCTCGGACAGCAACTATAATTCACCCCTCCACTTT; cdr3_aa: CASSSDSNYNSPLHF
j_call: TRBJ2-1; d_call: .; clone_size: few; v_call: TRBV27; cdr3_nt: TGTGCCAGCACCCGCGCGGGATTTTACAATGAGCAGTTCTTC; cdr3_aa: CASTRAGFYNEQFF
j_call: TRBJ1-2; d_call: .; clone_size: few; v_call: TRBV7-9; cdr3_nt: TGTGCCAGCAGCTTCTCGGACCTCTATGGCTACACCTTC; cdr3_aa: CASSFSDLYGYTF
j_call: TRBJ2-1; d_call: TRBD1; clone_size: few; v_call: TRBV27; cdr3_nt: TGTGCCATCGGAGAGGGGGCTACCTACAATGAGCAGTTCTTC; cdr3_aa: CAIGEGATYNEQFF
j_call: TRBJ1-5; d_call: .; clone_size: few; v_call: TRBV7-9; cdr3_nt: TGTGCCAGCAGCTTAGATCCAGGGGTAGGGAATCAGCCCCAGCATTTT; cdr3_aa: CASSLDPGVGNQPQHF
j_call: TRBJ2-5; d_call: TRBD1; clone_size: many; v_call: TRBV7-9; cdr3_nt: TGTGCCAGCAGCCCCCGGACAGGGGACCAAGAGACCCAGTACTTC; cdr3_aa: CASSPRTGDQETQYF
j_call: TRBJ1-1; d_call: .; clone_size: few; v_call: TRBV6-1; cdr3_nt: TGTGCCAGCAGCTACTCCCCTGAAGCTTTCTTT; cdr3_aa: CASSYSPEAFF
j_call: TRBJ1-4; d_call: TRBD1; clone_size: .; v_call: TRBV7-2; cdr3_nt: TGTGCCAGCAGCTTAGAAGGACAGGCGAATGAAAAACTGTTTTTT; cdr3_aa: CASSLEGQANEKLFF
j_call: TRBJ1-5; d_call: .; clone_size: .; v_call: TRBV27; cdr3_nt: TGTGCCAGCAGCGAACTCTGGACGGGTCAGCCCCAGCATTTT; cdr3_aa: CASSELWTGQPQHF
j_call: TRBJ2-7; d_call: TRBD1; clone_size: many; v_call: TRBV4-1; cdr3_nt: TGCGCCAGCAGCCTTGGGACAGAAGGCTCCTACGAGCAGTACTTC; cdr3_aa: CASSLGTEGSYEQYF
j_call: TRBJ2-1; d_call: .; clone_size: .; v_call: TRBV7-8; cdr3_nt: TGTGCCAGCAGCTTAGCGCACGTTGGGAATGAGCAGTTCTTC; cdr3_aa: CASSLAHVGNEQFF
j_call: TRBJ2-1; d_call: .; clone_size: many; v_call: TRBV7-8; cdr3_nt: TGTGCCAGCAGCTTAGCGGGGGCTTGGAGTGGTTACAATGAGCAGTTCTTC; cdr3_aa: CASSLAGAWSGYNEQFF
j_call: TRBJ2-7; d_call: TRBD2; clone_size: .; v_call: TRBV30; cdr3_nt: TGTGCCTGGACGGGGGGGGCGGGGGTTGACGAGCAGTACTTC; cdr3_aa: CAWTGGAGVDEQYF
j_call: TRBJ2-1; d_call: .; clone_size: .; v_call: TRBV11-2; cdr3_nt: TGTGCCAGCAGCTCGCCCCGGGACTTTCGCTCCTACAATGAGCAGTTCTTC; cdr3_aa: CASSSPRDFRSYNEQFF
j_call: TRBJ1-1; d_call: .; clone_size: .; v_call: TRBV25-1; cdr3_nt: TGTGCCAGCAGTGCCGTTGACAGGATGAACACTGAAGCTTTCTTT; cdr3_aa: CASSAVDRMNTEAFF
j_call: TRBJ1-4; d_call: TRBD1; clone_size: few; v_call: TRBV6-2/TRBV6-3; cdr3_nt: TGTGCCAGCAGCCCGGACAGGGGGCGAGAAAAACTGTTTTTT; cdr3_aa: CASSPDRGREKLFF
j_call: TRBJ1-2; d_call: TRBD1; clone_size: .; v_call: TRBV5-6; cdr3_nt: TGTGCCAGCTTTTCCGACAGGGGCCCCTATGGCTACACCTTC; cdr3_aa: CASFSDRGPYGYTF
j_call: TRBJ1-3; d_call: .; clone_size: many; v_call: TRBV12-3/TRBV12-4; cdr3_nt: TGTGCCACACGACTAGGAGGAAACACCATATATTTT; cdr3_aa: CATRLGGNTIYF
j_call: TRBJ2-2; d_call: .; clone_size: once; v_call: TRBV11-2; cdr3_nt: TGTGCCAGCAGCTTATCTCTCACCGGGGAGCTGTTTTTT; cdr3_aa: CASSLSLTGELFF
j_call: TRBJ2-1; d_call: TRBD2; clone_size: few; v_call: TRBV29-1; cdr3_nt: TGCAGCGTTGAAGATCAGATGCGGGGGGGCTACAATGAGCAGTTCTTC; cdr3_aa: CSVEDQMRGGYNEQFF
j_call: TRBJ1-1; d_call: .; clone_size: .; v_call: TRBV10-2; cdr3_nt: TGCGCCATCGTTCCGGGACCCCCGTTCATGAACACTGAAGCTTTCTTT; cdr3_aa: CAIVPGPPFMNTEAFF
j_call: TRBJ1-5; d_call: .; clone_size: many; v_call: TRBV12-3/TRBV12-4; cdr3_nt: TGTGCCAGCGGGGACCCCAATCAGCCCCAGCATTTT; cdr3_aa: CASGDPNQPQHF
j_call: TRBJ2-7; d_call: .; clone_size: few; v_call: TRBV7-9; cdr3_nt: TGTGCCAGCAGCCCTGCACCGGACATCACCTACGAGCAGTACTTC; cdr3_aa: CASSPAPDITYEQYF
j_call: TRBJ2-5; d_call: TRBD2; clone_size: .; v_call: TRBV6-5; cdr3_nt: TGTGCCAGCAGTTACTTAGGCTGGCGGGAGGCCCAGTACTTC; cdr3_aa: CASSYLGWREAQYF
j_call: TRBJ2-1; d_call: .; clone_size: many; v_call: TRBV7-2; cdr3_nt: TGTGCCAGCAGCCCCCTCGGGAGCTCCTACAATGAGCAGTTCTTC; cdr3_aa: CASSPLGSSYNEQFF
j_call: TRBJ2-5; d_call: .; clone_size: .; v_call: TRBV11-2; cdr3_nt: TGTGCCAGCAGCTTAGGTAGCAGGTTGGAGACCCAGTACTTC; cdr3_aa: CASSLGSRLETQYF
j_call: TRBJ2-7; d_call: TRBD1; clone_size: .; v_call: TRBV4-1; cdr3_nt: TGCGCCAGCAGCCACAGGGACAGGGTAGGGTACGAGCAGTACTTC; cdr3_aa: CASSHRDRVGYEQYF
j_call: TRBJ1-5; d_call: TRBD1; clone_size: .; v_call: TRBV7-9; cdr3_nt: TGTGCCAGCAGCTTAGGGGGGACAGGTTTGGGCAATCAGCCCCAGCATTTT; cdr3_aa: CASSLGGTGLGNQPQHF
j_call: TRBJ2-3; d_call: .; clone_size: few; v_call: TRBV28; cdr3_nt: TGTGCCAGCAGTTTAGACCCCCCGCAAGATACGCAGTATTTT; cdr3_aa: CASSLDPPQDTQYF
j_call: TRBJ2-5; d_call: .; clone_size: .; v_call: TRBV4-1; cdr3_nt: TGCGCCAGCAGCGTGACACCCCAAGAGACCCAGTACTTC; cdr3_aa: CASSVTPQETQYF
j_call: TRBJ1-1; d_call: .; clone_size: .; v_call: TRBV6-2/TRBV6-3; cdr3_nt: TGTGCCAGCAGTTTTGGACTGATGAACACTGAAGCTTTCTTT; cdr3_aa: CASSFGLMNTEAFF
j_call: TRBJ1-1; d_call: .; clone_size: .; v_call: TRBV6-4; cdr3_nt: TGTGCCAGCAGTGTAGGGATGAACACTGAAGCTCTCTTT; cdr3_aa: CASSVGMNTEALF
j_call: TRBJ2-7; d_call: .; clone_size: few; v_call: TRBV12-3/TRBV12-4; cdr3_nt: TGTGCCAGCAGCAAGCCGGGTCTTTACGAGCAGTACTTC; cdr3_aa: CASSKPGLYEQYF
j_call: TRBJ1-6; d_call: .; clone_size: few; v_call: TRBV20-1; cdr3_nt: TGCAGTGCTAGAGCCTTTTCCATCTTGTACAATTCACCCCTCCACTTT; cdr3_aa: CSARAFSILYNSPLHF
j_call: TRBJ2-7; d_call: .; clone_size: many; v_call: TRBV7-8; cdr3_nt: TGTGCCAGCTGGACCGGAGGGGAGCGCGAGCAGTACTTC; cdr3_aa: CASWTGGEREQYF
j_call: TRBJ2-7; d_call: .; clone_size: few; v_call: TRBV11-2; cdr3_nt: TGTGCCAGCAGCTTAGTTACAGGGATTTACGAGCAGTACTTC; cdr3_aa: CASSLVTGIYEQYF
j_call: TRBJ1-1; d_call: TRBD1; clone_size: few; v_call: TRBV7-8; cdr3_nt: TGTGCCAGCAGCTTCTCTGGGATCCGTGTTAGGACAGGCGAAGCTTTCTTT; cdr3_aa: CASSFSGIRVRTGEAFF